The clone carrying this TCR beta chain appeared a few times. The repertoire was sequenced with immunoSEQ multiplex PCR; TCRdb's copy has only in-frame clones and lacks some. This sample has tens of thousands of clones, with around 89% found just once. This specimen comes from a study of T cell responses to AZD1222 COVID-19 vaccine. This sequence originates from an adult who received the MenACWY meningococcal vaccine as a control. The source was peripheral blood, collected 28 days after the second dose of the MenACWY control vaccine.

CDR3 coding DNA: TGTGCCAGCAGCTTGTTCTCTGGAAACACCATATATTTT. Protein: CASSLFSGNTIYF. V gene TRBV5-6 combines with J gene TRBJ1-3; D is undetermined. The CDR3 contains 13 residues. Germline assignment: CDR1 SGHDT and CDR2 YYEEEE. Trimming pared 1 base from V and 0 bases from J, leaving 2 bases between.